Listed here are 24 T cell receptor beta chains from one sample, sequenced in a study of monozygotic twins with inflammatory bowel disease. TCRdb derives one entry per CDR3 protein from the 5' RACE reads, leaving out DNA. The sample yields more than 350,000 distinct CDR3 sequences, of which the top ten take up about 2.2%. The sample taken for sequencing was blood. All receptors derive from a human donor with ulcerative colitis or Crohn's disease, or a healthy co-twin of an affected twin (not recorded which).

This rearrangement joins TRBV6-5 to TRBJ2-3. This CDR3 contains 15 residues. The germline CDR1 and CDR2 sequences are MNHEY and SVGAGI. The CDR3 region is CASSYPVGRTDTQYF.

The rearrangement joins TRBV3-1 to TRBJ2-3. Germline V gives CDR1 LGHDT, CDR2 YNNKEL (reference sequence). The CDR3 consists of 13 residues. CDR3 sequence reads: CASSQRGADTQYF.

The chain combines TRBV7-8 with TRBJ2-1; TCRdb calls TRBD1, which cannot be checked without DNA. The germline gives CDR1 SGHVS, CDR2 FQNEAQ. The CDR3 covers 16 residues. The CDR3 reads CASSWPGTGELYEQFF.

This chain joins TRBV3-1 and TRBJ2-1; checking the TCRdb D call of TRBD2 is not possible without DNA. The V gene's germline CDR1 is LGHDT and CDR2 YNNKEL (reference sequence). The CDR3 spans 18 residues. The CDR3 loop reads CASSQDDPLAGSRDEQFF.

CDR3 amino acids: CASRGSEGRLLHSPLHF. The chain couples TRBV6-1 to TRBJ1-6; TCRdb lists TRBD1, though no DNA is available to test this call. CDR1 MNHNS and CDR2 SASEGT come from the germline V gene. There are 17 residues in the CDR3.

The chain has TRBV5-1 and TRBJ1-4. CDR1 is SGHRS and CDR2 is YFSETQ in the germline V gene. The CDR3 runs to 14 residues. The CDR3 loop reads CASSRTAVAEKLFF.

The chain carries TRBV24-1 and TRBJ2-1; TCRdb's D call of TRBD2 is untestable without DNA. The CDR3 loop spans 16 amino acids. CDR1 and CDR2 from the germline V gene are KGHDR and SFDVKD. The CDR3 here is CATSDPRPGGYNEQFF.

This clonotype shows up as medium-sized (0.01 to 0.1%) by frequency. The chain joins TRBV7-8 to TRBJ2-1. The CDR3 runs 15 residues. Per the germline V gene, CDR1 is SGHVS and CDR2 is FQNEAQ. This chain's CDR3 is CASSLLLAPYNEQFF.

V is TRBV14 and J is TRBJ2-4; lacking DNA, the TRBD2 call made by TCRdb goes unchecked. CDR1 SGHDN and CDR2 FVKESK come from the germline V gene. The CDR3 runs 15 residues. CDR3 amino acids: CASSQGLAKKNIQYF.

The chain recombines TRBV20-1 with TRBJ2-1; no DNA is available, so the TRBD2 call from TCRdb remains unchecked. The CDR3 contains 14 residues. The V gene's germline CDR1 is DFQATT and CDR2 SNEGSKA (reference sequence). This chain's CDR3 is CSAALAGGYNEQFF.

The gene calls are TRBV12-3 or TRBV12-4 and TRBJ1-4. CDR3 length equals 15 residues. The CDR3 is CASSLTQALPEKLFF.

The rearrangement uses TRBV10-3 and TRBJ2-6; the D call from TCRdb, TRBD2, cannot be confirmed without DNA. Germline CDR1 reads ENHRY; CDR2 reads SYGVKD. The CDR3 has 16 amino acids. The CDR3 is CAISPGLLSGANVLTF.

This rearrangement joins TRBV6-1 to TRBJ2-2; TCRdb gives TRBD1 as the D gene, but with no DNA this cannot be confirmed. The CDR3 has 16 residues. Germline lookup yields CDR1 MNHNS and CDR2 SASEGT. This CDR3 reads CASRKVGQSPTGELFF.

This CDR3 is CASSTGTGLNTEAFF. This rearrangement joins TRBV18 to TRBJ1-1; TCRdb proposes TRBD1, but this gene call is untestable without DNA. The CDR3 sequence is 15 residues long. Germline values: CDR1 KGHSH, CDR2 LQKENI. Full variable domain (remainder filled in from reference TRBV18 and TRBJ1-1): NAGVMQNPRHLVRRRGQEARLRCSPMKGHSHVYWYRQLPEEGLKFMVYLQKENIIDESGMPKERFSAEFPKEGPSILRIQQVVRGDSAAYFCASSTGTGLNTEAFFGQGTRLTVV.

This rearrangement joins TRBV12-3 or TRBV12-4 to TRBJ1-4. The CDR3 runs 15 residues. This CDR3 is CASSLVLGYNEKLFF.

The chain is built from TRBV24-1 and TRBJ2-5. The CDR3 has 11 residues. Per germline, CDR1 KGHDR and CDR2 SFDVKD. The CDR3 protein is CATRDQETQYF.

The chain is built from TRBV5-1 and TRBJ2-3; the TRBD1 assignment by TCRdb is unverifiable without DNA. CDR3 length equals 15 residues. Germline values: CDR1 SGHRS, CDR2 YFSETQ. The CDR3 spells CASSYRDRGADTQYF.

V usage is TRBV7-3 and J usage is TRBJ2-5; the D call from TCRdb, TRBD1, cannot be confirmed without DNA. Germline CDR1 is SGHTA and CDR2 is FQGTGA. CDR3 size: 16 residues. The CDR3: CASSLIVGQNQETQYF.

The chain joins TRBV14 to TRBJ2-2. This CDR3 spans 14 amino acids. Germline V gives CDR1 SGHDN, CDR2 FVKESK. The CDR3 protein is CASSQTLNTGELFF.

The rearrangement uses TRBV19 and TRBJ2-4; TCRdb designates TRBD1, a call that cannot be tested without DNA. There are 13 residues in the CDR3. The germline V gene encodes CDR1 LNHDA and CDR2 SQIVND (reference sequence). CDR3 region: CAVAGGSKNIQYF.

The V gene is TRBV7-2, the J gene TRBJ2-3; checking the TCRdb D call of TRBD1 is not possible without DNA. From germline, CDR1 is SGHTA and CDR2 FQGNSA. This CDR3 has 11 residues. CDR3: CASTPGDTQYF.

This sequence joins TRBV4-3 and TRBJ2-7; lacking DNA, the TRBD1 call made by TCRdb goes unchecked. This CDR3 comprises 16 residues. CDR1 and CDR2 from the germline V gene are LGHNA and YSLEER. This CDR3 is CASSQGGDRGLYEQYF.

V and J are TRBV12-3 or TRBV12-4 and TRBJ1-3. The CDR3 is made up of 15 amino acids. CDR3 amino acids: CASSLRATSGNTIYF.

The chain carries TRBV12-3 or TRBV12-4 and TRBJ2-1. The CDR3 spans 14 residues. The CDR3 sequence: CASSLGEAYNEQFF.